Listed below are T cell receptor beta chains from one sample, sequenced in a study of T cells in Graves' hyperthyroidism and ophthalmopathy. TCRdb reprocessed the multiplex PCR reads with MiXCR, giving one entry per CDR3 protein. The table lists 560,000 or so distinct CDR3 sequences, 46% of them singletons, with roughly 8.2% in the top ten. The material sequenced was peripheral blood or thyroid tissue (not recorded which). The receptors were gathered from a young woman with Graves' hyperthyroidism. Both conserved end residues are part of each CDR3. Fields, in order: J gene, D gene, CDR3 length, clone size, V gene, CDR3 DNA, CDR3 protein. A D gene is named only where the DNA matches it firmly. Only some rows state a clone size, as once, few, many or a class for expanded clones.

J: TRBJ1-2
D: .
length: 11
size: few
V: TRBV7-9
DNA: TGTGCCAGCAGCTTAGGGTGGGATCTTTTCTTC
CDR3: CASSLGWDLFF

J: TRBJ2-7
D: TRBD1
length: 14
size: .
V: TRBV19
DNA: TGTGCCAGTACCACGGGACAGGGGGCGTACGAGCAGTACTTC
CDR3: CASTTGQGAYEQYF

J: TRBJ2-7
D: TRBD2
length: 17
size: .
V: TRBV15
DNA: TGTGCCACCAGCAGTAGGAGGACTAGCGGGAGAGAGTACGAGCAGTACTTC
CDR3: CATSSRRTSGREYEQYF

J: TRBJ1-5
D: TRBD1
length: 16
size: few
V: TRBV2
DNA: TGTGCCAGCAGCGGCCTCGGACAGGGTGACAATCAGCCCCAGCATTTT
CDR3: CASSGLGQGDNQPQHF

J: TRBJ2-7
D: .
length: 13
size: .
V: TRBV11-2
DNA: TGTGCCAGCAGCCTTCAAGCGGAAACCGGGCAGTACTTC
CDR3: CASSLQAETGQYF

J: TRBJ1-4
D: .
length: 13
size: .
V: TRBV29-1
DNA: TGCAGCTTAGTGGCCGGGCCGGCTGAAAAACTGTTTTTT
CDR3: CSLVAGPAEKLFF

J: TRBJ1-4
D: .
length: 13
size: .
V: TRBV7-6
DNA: TGTGCCAGCCGGGGGCACGCTAATGAAAAACTGTTTTTT
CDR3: CASRGHANEKLFF

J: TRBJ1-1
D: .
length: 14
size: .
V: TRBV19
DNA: TGTGCCACTACCATCGGTCGGGTAGGCACTGAAGCTTTCTTT
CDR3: CATTIGRVGTEAFF

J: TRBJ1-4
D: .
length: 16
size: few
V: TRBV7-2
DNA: TGTGCCAGCAGCTTAGTGTCCGGTGCAACTAATGAAAAACTGTTTTTT
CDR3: CASSLVSGATNEKLFF

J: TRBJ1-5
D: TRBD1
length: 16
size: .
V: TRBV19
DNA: TGTGCCAGCTCACCAACAACAGGGGCAGGCAATCAGCCCCAGCATTTT
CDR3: CASSPTTGAGNQPQHF

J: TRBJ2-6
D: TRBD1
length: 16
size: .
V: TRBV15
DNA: TGTGCCACCAGCGGACAGGGAGTCGATGGGGCCAACGTCCTGACTTTC
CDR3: CATSGQGVDGANVLTF

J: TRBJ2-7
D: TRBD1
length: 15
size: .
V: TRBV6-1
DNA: TGTGCCAGCAGTCCTCGCCTCAGGGGGACGAGGGAGCAGTACTTC
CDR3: CASSPRLRGTREQYF

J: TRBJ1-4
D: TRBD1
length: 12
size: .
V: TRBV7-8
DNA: TGTGCCAGCAGCGCATTCAGGGACAGACTGTTTTTT
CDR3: CASSAFRDRLFF

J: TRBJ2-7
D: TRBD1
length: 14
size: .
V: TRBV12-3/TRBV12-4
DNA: TGTGCCAGCAGTCTGGACAGGGACCCCTACGAGCAGTACTTC
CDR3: CASSLDRDPYEQYF

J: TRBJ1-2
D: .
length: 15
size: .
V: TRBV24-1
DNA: TGTGCCACCAGTGATTTGCCGGGACCTGCGAATGGCTACACCTTC
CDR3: CATSDLPGPANGYTF

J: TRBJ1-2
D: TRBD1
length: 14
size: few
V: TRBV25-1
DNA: TGTGCCAGCAGCTTTACAGGGGTCGGGGGTGGCTACACCTTC
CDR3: CASSFTGVGGGYTF

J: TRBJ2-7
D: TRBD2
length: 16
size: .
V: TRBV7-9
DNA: TGTGCCAGCAGCTCGCCGGGGGGTGTAACTCGCTACGAGCAGTACTTC
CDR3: CASSSPGGVTRYEQYF

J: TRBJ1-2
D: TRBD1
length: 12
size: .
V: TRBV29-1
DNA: TGCAGCTTTCGAGACAGGGGATACGGCTACACCTTC
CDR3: CSFRDRGYGYTF

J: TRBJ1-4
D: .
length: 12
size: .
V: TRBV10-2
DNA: TGCGCCAGCGGGGGAACTAATGAAAAACTGTTTTTT
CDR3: CASGGTNEKLFF

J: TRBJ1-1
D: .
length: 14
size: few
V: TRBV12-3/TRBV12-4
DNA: TGTGCCAGCAGGGTCGACACCGGAGTTTTTGAAGCTTTCTTT
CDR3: CASRVDTGVFEAFF

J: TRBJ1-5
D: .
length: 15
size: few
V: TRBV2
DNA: TGTGCCAGCAGTGAACAGGGAACTGGGAGTCAGCCCCAGCATTTT
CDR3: CASSEQGTGSQPQHF

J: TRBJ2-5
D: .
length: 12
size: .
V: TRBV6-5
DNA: TGTGCCATCAGTTACTTGGGAGAGACCCAGTACTTC
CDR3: CAISYLGETQYF

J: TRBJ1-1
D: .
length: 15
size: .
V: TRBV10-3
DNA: TGTGCCATCAGTGAGTCGACCAGCATGAACACTGAAGCTTTCTTT
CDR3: CAISESTSMNTEAFF

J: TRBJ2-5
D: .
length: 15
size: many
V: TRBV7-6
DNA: TGTGCCAGCAGCTCCACACCCTATGGCCAAGAGACCCAGTACTTC
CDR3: CASSSTPYGQETQYF

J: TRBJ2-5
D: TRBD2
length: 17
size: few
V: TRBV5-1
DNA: TGCGCCAGCAGCTTGGCGGCTAGCGGGAGCGCCCAAGAGACCCAGTACTTC
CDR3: CASSLAASGSAQETQYF

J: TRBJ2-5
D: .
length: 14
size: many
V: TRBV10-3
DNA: TGTGCCATCAGCGACAGGGGAGGGGAAGAGACCCAGTACTTC
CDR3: CAISDRGGEETQYF

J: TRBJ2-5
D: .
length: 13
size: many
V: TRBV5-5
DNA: TGTGCCAGCAGCTTGGAACAGCAAGAGACCCAGTACTTC
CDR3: CASSLEQQETQYF

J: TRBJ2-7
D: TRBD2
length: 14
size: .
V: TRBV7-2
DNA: TGTGCCAGCAGCTCAGATAGCGGGAGGGCCGTTCAGTACTTC
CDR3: CASSSDSGRAVQYF

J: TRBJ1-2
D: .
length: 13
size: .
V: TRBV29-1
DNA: TGCAGCATTAGTGAGGAGGATAACTATGGCTACACCTTC
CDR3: CSISEEDNYGYTF

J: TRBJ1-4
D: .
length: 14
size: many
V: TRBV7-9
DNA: TGTGCCAGCAGTCCAGCAGGGGTGGGTGAAAAACTGTTTTTT
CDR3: CASSPAGVGEKLFF

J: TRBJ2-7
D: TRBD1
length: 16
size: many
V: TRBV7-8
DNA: TGTGCCAGCAGCCCGGGACAGGGGAGGATCGCCTACGAGCAGTACTTC
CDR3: CASSPGQGRIAYEQYF

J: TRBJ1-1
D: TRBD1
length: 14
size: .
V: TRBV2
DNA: TGTGCCAGCAGTGGACAGGGGTCTGACACTGAAGCTTTCTTT
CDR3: CASSGQGSDTEAFF

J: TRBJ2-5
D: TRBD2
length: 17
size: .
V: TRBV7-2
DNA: TGTGCCAGCAGCCCTGAAATTTCGGGACTAGCGGGAGAGACCCAGTACTTC
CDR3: CASSPEISGLAGETQYF

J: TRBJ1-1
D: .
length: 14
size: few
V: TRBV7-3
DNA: TGTGCCAGCAGCTTAGGCGTCAGTAGCACTGAAGCTTTCTTT
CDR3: CASSLGVSSTEAFF

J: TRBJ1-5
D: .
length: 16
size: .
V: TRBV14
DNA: TGTGCCAGCAGCCAAGACAGGCTACCTAGCAATCAGCCCCAGCATTTT
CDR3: CASSQDRLPSNQPQHF

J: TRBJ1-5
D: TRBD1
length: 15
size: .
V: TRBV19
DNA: TGTGCCAGTGCGGGACAGCGATCTAGCAATCAGCCCCAGCATTTT
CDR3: CASAGQRSSNQPQHF

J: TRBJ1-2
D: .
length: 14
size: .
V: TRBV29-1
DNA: TGCAGCGTTGAAGACGGCGGATTTAACTATGGCTACACCTTC
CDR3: CSVEDGGFNYGYTF

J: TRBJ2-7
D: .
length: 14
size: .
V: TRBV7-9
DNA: TGTGCCAGCAGCCCCTTTGGCCTGTCCTACGAGCAGTACTTC
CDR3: CASSPFGLSYEQYF

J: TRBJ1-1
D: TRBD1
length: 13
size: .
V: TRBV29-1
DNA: TGCAGCGGTGAAGGGGGCCTGAACACTGAAGCTTTCTTT
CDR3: CSGEGGLNTEAFF

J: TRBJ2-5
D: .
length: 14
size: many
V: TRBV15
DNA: TGTGCCACCATGGATCGGACCCTGGGAGAGACCCAGTACTTC
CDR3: CATMDRTLGETQYF

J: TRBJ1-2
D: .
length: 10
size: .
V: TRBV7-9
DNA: TGTGCCAGCAGCTTAAGTCCAGCCACCTTC
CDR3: CASSLSPATF

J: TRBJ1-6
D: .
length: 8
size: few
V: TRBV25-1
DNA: TGTGCCAATTCACCCCTCCACTTT
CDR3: CANSPLHF

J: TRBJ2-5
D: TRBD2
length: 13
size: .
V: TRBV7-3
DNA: TGTGCCAGCAGCCCGATGGGACTAGCGCCACCGAACTTC
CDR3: CASSPMGLAPPNF

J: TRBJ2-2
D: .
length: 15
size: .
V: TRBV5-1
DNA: TGCGCCAGCAGTCACCGGGTTCCGAGGACCGGGGAGCTGTTTTTT
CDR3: CASSHRVPRTGELFF

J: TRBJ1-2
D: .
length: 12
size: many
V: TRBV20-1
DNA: TGCAGTGCTAGGGGGTCCTCCTATGGCTACACCTTC
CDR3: CSARGSSYGYTF

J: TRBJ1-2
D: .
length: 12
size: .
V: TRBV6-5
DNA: TGTGCCAGCTCAAAATTGGGGCTAGGCTACACCTTC
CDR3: CASSKLGLGYTF

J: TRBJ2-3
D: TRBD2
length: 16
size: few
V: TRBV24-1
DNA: TGTGCCACCAGTGATACCTTAGCGGGAGGGCAAGATACGCAGTATTTT
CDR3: CATSDTLAGGQDTQYF

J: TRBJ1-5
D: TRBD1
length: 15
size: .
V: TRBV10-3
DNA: TGTGCCATCAGTGCGGTAGGGGGCTGGGAGCAGCCCCAGCATTTT
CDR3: CAISAVGGWEQPQHF

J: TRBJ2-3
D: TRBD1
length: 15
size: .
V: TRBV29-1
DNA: TGCAGCGTTAGAGCCCGGACAGGGGGGGCCGATACGCAGTATTTT
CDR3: CSVRARTGGADTQYF

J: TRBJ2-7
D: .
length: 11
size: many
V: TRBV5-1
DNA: TGCGCCAGCAGCTTGGCCGACGAGCAGTACTTC
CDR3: CASSLADEQYF

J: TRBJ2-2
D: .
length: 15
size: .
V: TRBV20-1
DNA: TGCAGTGCGGGAGGGGGCGGTGCGAACACCGGGGAGCTGTTTTTT
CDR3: CSAGGGGANTGELFF

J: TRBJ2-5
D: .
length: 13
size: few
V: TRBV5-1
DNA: TGCGCCAGCGTCGGGACACTGCAAGAGACCCAGTACTTC
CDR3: CASVGTLQETQYF

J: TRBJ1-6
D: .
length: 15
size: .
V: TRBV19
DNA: TGTGCCAGTAGTGCAGACCACTCCTATAATTCACCCCTCCACTTT
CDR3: CASSADHSYNSPLHF

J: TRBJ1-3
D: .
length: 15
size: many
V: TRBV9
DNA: TGTGCCAGCAGCGTTAGTCCCTTGGGCGGAAACACCATATATTTT
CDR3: CASSVSPLGGNTIYF